Below, 32 T cell receptor beta chains from the same sample are listed, as sequenced in a study of blood T cells in healthy people across ages. The authors ran a second PCR of about 7 to 11 cycles using a sample-barcoded 5' primer and a J-beta primer mix. MiXCR, run by TCRdb on the 5' RACE reads, gives a single entry per CDR3 protein. Counted here are around 940,000 distinct CDR3 sequences, 51% occurring once; the ten biggest clones make up roughly 23%. Sequenced sample: blood. Receptors originate from a woman aged 55-69 years in good health.

This clonotype was recorded a few times. This rearrangement joins TRBV5-7 to TRBJ2-7; TRBD1 matches 7 bases. TRBV5-7 falls under the ORF class, with uncertain function. The CDR3 is 17 residues long. Trimming cost V 2 bases and J 6 bases; bases outside gene matches: 17. Here the CDR3 reads CASSLHTRQGVKIEQYF. The CDR3 region has the DNA TGTGCCAGCAGCTTACATACCAGACAGGGCGTTAAGATCGAGCAGTACTTC.

The V gene is TRBV29-1, the J gene TRBJ2-1; perhaps TRBD1 as D (6 bases). This CDR3 is built from 12 residues. Germline CDR1 reads SQVTM; CDR2 reads ANQGSEA. The V and J ends lost 8 bases and 5 bases respectively, with 13 bases between them. The CDR3 nucleotides read TGCAGCAACCGGGACATAAACAATGAGCAGTTCTTC. Protein product: CSNRDINNEQFF.

This clonotype has a single count. The V call is TRBV19, the J call TRBJ2-1, with a possible D match to TRBD2 (5 bases). Germline assignment: CDR1 LNHDA and CDR2 SQIVND (reference sequence). The CDR3 covers 14 residues. V gave up 4 bases and J gave up 6 bases, with 13 bases separating them. The CDR3 sequence: CASSKVGEVNEQFF. The CDR3, as DNA: TGTGCCAGTAGTAAGGTGGGAGAGGTCAATGAGCAGTTCTTC.

This chain links TRBV28 with TRBJ2-3, with D possibly being TRBD1 (5 bases). The ends were cut back, 3 bases at V and 3 bases at J, with 13 bases in the middle. The germline V gene encodes CDR1 MDHEN and CDR2 SYDVKM. This CDR3 is built from 15 residues. This CDR3 reads CASSFNAGKTDTQYF. CDR3 DNA sequence: TGTGCCAGCAGTTTTAACGCAGGGAAGACAGATACGCAGTATTTT. The full variable domain, with the rest looked up from reference TRBV28 and TRBJ2-3, is DVKVTQSSRYLVKRTGEKVFLECVQDMDHENMFWYRQDPGLGLRLIYFSYDVKMKEKGDIPEGYSVSREKKERFSLILESASTNQTSMYLCASSFNAGKTDTQYFGPGTRLTVL.

This clonotype was seen more than once but under ten times. The V call is TRBV2, the J call TRBJ1-2; TRBD1 might be the D (6 bases). The V gene's germline CDR1 is SNHLY and CDR2 FYNNEI. This CDR3 has 13 residues. The V end lost 6 bases, the J end lost 2 bases, and 10 bases lay between the germline ends. CDR3 nucleotide sequence: TGTGCCAGCAGGTGGACAGCCAACTATGGCTACACCTTC. Translating gives CASRWTANYGYTF.

This chain connects TRBV28 to TRBJ1-2; 12 bases agree with TRBD1. This CDR3 is built from 16 residues. Unmatched junction bases numbered 9, after V lost 6 bases and J lost 4 bases. The V gene's germline CDR1 is MDHEN and CDR2 SYDVKM. The CDR3 coding sequence is TGTGCCAGCAGGACCGCCGGGACAGGGGGCCCCTATGGCTACACCTTC. It yields the protein CASRTAGTGGPYGYTF.

This chain connects TRBV7-2 to TRBJ2-1, with D tentatively TRBD1 or TRBD2 (6 bases each). V gave up 5 bases and J gave up 6 bases, with 14 bases separating them. Germline V gene sequence: CDR1 SGHTA, CDR2 FQGNSA. The CDR3 runs 14 residues. The CDR3 sequence is CASSRVGGLNEQFF. Here the CDR3 DNA reads TGTGCCAGCAGCCGTGTCGGGGGCCTCAATGAGCAGTTCTTC.

The chain couples TRBV3-1 to TRBJ1-2, with D unclear. Germline lookup yields CDR1 LGHDT and CDR2 YNNKEL (reference sequence). The CDR3 is made up of 16 amino acids. With 2 bases removed from V and 1 base from J, the gap between germline ends came to 14 bases. The CDR3 here is CASSQNFGTFNYGYTF. The CDR3 bases are TGTGCCAGCAGCCAAAACTTCGGAACCTTTAACTATGGCTACACCTTC.

This clonotype was seen a few times. The J gene is TRBJ2-3, the V gene TRBV6-6; 9 bases match TRBD2. The CDR3 is made up of 17 amino acids. Germline CDR1 MNHNY, CDR2 SVGAGI (reference sequence). V lost 2 bases and J lost 5; bases outside the gene matches: 11. CDR3 sequence (DNA): TGTGCCAGCAGTTACACACGGGCTAGCGGGGTGGGAGATACGCAGTATTTT. It is translated as CASSYTRASGVGDTQYF.

This clonotype turned up a few times. V and J are TRBV7-2 and TRBJ2-5; unclear D gene. In germline, CDR1 is SGHTA, CDR2 FQGNSA. V lost 8 bases and J lost 0, with 10 bases in between. This CDR3 spans 13 amino acids. CDR3 loop: CASRHGYQETQYF. CDR3 DNA: TGTGCCAGCCGGCACGGGTACCAAGAGACCCAGTACTTC.

This clonotype was recorded a few times. The chain employs TRBV27 and TRBJ2-7, with unresolved D. In germline, CDR1 is MNHEY, CDR2 SMNVEV (reference sequence). Trimming stripped 7 bases from V and 6 bases from J, with 22 bases between. This CDR3 spans 15 amino acids. The CDR3 protein is CASNRLKGYLGEQYF. CDR3 sequence (DNA): TGTGCCAGCAACCGACTCAAAGGGTACCTAGGCGAGCAGTACTTC.

This chain links TRBV19 with TRBJ1-5, with D possibly TRBD1 on 6 matching bases. The germline V gene encodes CDR1 LNHDA and CDR2 SQIVND (reference sequence). The V end lost 6 bases, the J end lost 6 bases, and 18 bases lay between the germline ends. This CDR3 comprises 15 residues. CDR3 in amino acids: CASSPRTGRGQPQHF. The DNA for the CDR3 is TGTGCCAGTAGCCCCCGAACAGGGCGAGGTCAGCCCCAGCATTTT.

The gene calls are TRBV7-8 and TRBJ2-1; a possible D gene is TRBD1 (6 bases). V was clipped by 5 bases and J by 8 bases, with 16 bases between them. Germline CDR1 reads SGHVS; CDR2 reads FQNEAQ. This CDR3 region has 14 residues. The CDR3: CASSPSGVGDEQFF. Here the CDR3 DNA reads TGTGCCAGCAGCCCGTCAGGGGTCGGAGATGAGCAGTTCTTC.

This clonotype was observed a handful of times. The chain employs TRBV14 and TRBJ2-1; D not resolved. Germline CDR1 SGHDN, CDR2 FVKESK. CDR3 size: 14 residues. V gave up 1 base and J gave up 2 bases, with 6 bases separating them. CDR3 protein: CASSQGGAYNEQFF. The DNA of the CDR3 is TGTGCCAGCAGCCAAGGTGGAGCCTACAATGAGCAGTTCTTC.

This clonotype was counted between two and nine times. The V call is TRBV20-1, the J call TRBJ2-1; 12 positions agree with TRBD2. The CDR3 sequence is 14 residues long. V lost 6 bases, J lost 8 bases, and 8 bases stayed unmatched. Germline V gene data show CDR1 as DFQATT and CDR2 as SNEGSKA (reference sequence). DNA for the CDR3: TGCAGTGCCTATCAGACTAGCGGGAGCGATGAGCAGTTCTTC. This sequence encodes CSAYQTSGSDEQFF.

The chain joins TRBV24-1 to TRBJ2-3; TRBD1 or TRBD2 may be the D gene (6 bases each). This CDR3 region has 14 residues. Looked up from germline, CDR1 is KGHDR and CDR2 is SFDVKD. With 1 base removed from V and 4 bases from J, the gap between germline ends came to 8 bases. CDR3 region: CATSDLRGADTQYF. DNA of the CDR3: TGTGCCACCAGTGATTTAAGGGGGGCAGATACGCAGTATTTT.

The chain uses TRBV30 and TRBJ1-1; 9 bases are a match to TRBD1. Per the germline V gene, CDR1 is GTSNPN and CDR2 is SVGIG (reference sequence). This CDR3 spans 15 amino acids. J lost 4 bases, V lost 2 bases, and 8 bases had no gene match. The CDR3 sequence is CAWSRHEGQGTEAFF. CDR3 sequence (DNA): TGTGCCTGGAGTAGACACGAGGGACAGGGCACTGAAGCTTTCTTT.

Concerning this clonotype itself: Mismatch with germline at one junction end may stem from a read error. This chain links TRBV29-1 with TRBJ1-2; D not resolved. Germline loops: CDR1 SQVTM, CDR2 ANQGSEA. The CDR3 consists of 13 residues. CDR3 DNA sequence: TGCAGCGCTGAATACAGCAACTTGGGCGGCTACACCTTC. Residues: CSAEYSNLGGYTF.

The chain links TRBV7-9 to TRBJ2-3; tentatively, D is TRBD2 (6 bases). CDR1 and CDR2 from the germline V gene are SEHNR and FQNEAQ (reference sequence). This CDR3 is 13 amino acids long. V lost 8 bases to trimming and J lost 1 base, with 10 bases between them. CDR3 nucleotides: TGTGCCAGCTGCTCTAGCGGCACAGATACGCAGTATTTT. Translated: CASCSSGTDTQYF.

The V call is TRBV10-1, the J call TRBJ1-5, with D uncertain. CDR1 is WNHNN and CDR2 is SYGVQD in the germline V gene (reference sequence). The CDR3 spans 15 residues. V shed 7 bases and J shed 7 bases, with 20 bases lying between them. CDR3: CASKELSGMGQPQHF. In DNA form, the CDR3 reads TGCGCCAGCAAAGAATTGTCGGGCATGGGCCAGCCCCAGCATTTT.

This clonotype was observed many times. The chain recombines TRBV29-1 with TRBJ2-5; D is unresolved. Per germline, CDR1 SQVTM and CDR2 ANQGSEA. The germline V and J ends were trimmed by 8 bases and 0 bases, with 10 bases remaining between them. This CDR3 contains 12 residues. In nucleotides, the CDR3 is TGCAGCATGACACAACACCAAGAGACCCAGTACTTC. This codes for CSMTQHQETQYF.

The chain couples TRBV7-2 to TRBJ2-1, with 9 bases lining up with TRBD2. Trimming cost V 2 bases and J 8 bases; bases outside gene matches: 10. The V gene's germline CDR1 is SGHTA and CDR2 FQGNSA. CDR3 size: 16 residues. The chain's CDR3 is CASSLIFGGGADEQFF. CDR3 nucleotide sequence: TGTGCCAGCAGCTTAATTTTCGGCGGGGGGGCGGATGAGCAGTTCTTC.

The chain recombines TRBV12-3 or TRBV12-4 with TRBJ2-4; D is undetermined. The DNA end is a closer match to TRBJ2-7, so the J assignment may be wrong. The CDR3 has 14 residues. The CDR3 bases are TGTGCCAGCAGTTTTGGAATTACTACCTACGAGCAGTACTTC. It is translated as CASSFGITTYEQYF.

The chain links TRBV29-1 to TRBJ2-5, with a weak D call TRBD1 (6 bases). V lost 1 base and J lost 2, with 11 bases in between. The CDR3 has 14 amino acids. Germline V lookup: CDR1 SQVTM, CDR2 ANQGSEA. CDR3 nucleotides: TGCAGCGTTGAAGTAGGACAGCAACAAGAGACCCAGTACTTC. It codes for CSVEVGQQQETQYF.

V and J are TRBV25-1 and TRBJ1-1; D is uncertain. The CDR3 has 13 residues. CDR1 is MGHDK, CDR2 SYGVNS, per germline. V lost 3 bases, J lost 8 bases, and 13 bases lay in between. For the CDR3, the DNA is TGTGCCAGCAGTGACATATGGGGTGCCGAAGCTTTCTTT. This encodes CASSDIWGAEAFF.

This clonotype has just a few counts. The chain joins TRBV11-1 to TRBJ2-5; the match to TRBD2 covers 9 bases. The V gene end was trimmed by 5 bases and the J gene end by 2 bases; junction bases not matched to a gene: 6. From germline, CDR1 is SGHAT and CDR2 FQDESV (reference sequence). The length of the CDR3 is 15 residues. CDR3 in amino acids: CASSPLAGGQETQYF. CDR3 nucleotide sequence: TGTGCCAGCAGCCCCCTGGCGGGAGGGCAAGAGACCCAGTACTTC.

The rearrangement links TRBV6-5 to TRBJ2-7, with a possible D match to TRBD2 (6 bases). CDR1 and CDR2 from the germline V gene are MNHEY and SVGAGI. The CDR3 runs 14 residues. CDR3 sequence reads: CASILRESSYEQYF. The CDR3 DNA reads TGTGCAAGTATCCTGCGGGAAAGCTCCTACGAGCAGTACTTC.

Comments on this clonotype: Its ends do not fully match the called genes, so a read error is possible. The chain employs TRBV10-3 and TRBJ2-2; D is perhaps TRBD2 (6 bases). CDR1 is ENHRY and CDR2 is SYGVKD in the germline V gene. The CDR3 is 13 amino acids. Here the CDR3 reads CAMGPRFTGGLFF. The CDR3, as DNA: TGTGCCATGGGCCCCAGGTTCACCGGGGGGCTGTTTTTT.

This sequence joins TRBV12-3 or TRBV12-4 and TRBJ2-5, with 8 bases lining up with TRBD1. The CDR3 is 15 residues long. The ends lost 6 bases at V and 5 bases at J; junction bases unmatched: 11. The CDR3: CASRDGTGRFETQYF. As DNA, the CDR3 is TGTGCCAGCAGGGATGGGACAGGCCGGTTTGAGACCCAGTACTTC.

The rearrangement joins TRBV29-1 to TRBJ1-4, with TRBD1 matching 7 bases. V lost 6 bases, J lost 4 bases, and 5 bases stayed unmatched. This CDR3 is built from 13 residues. In germline, CDR1 is SQVTM, CDR2 ANQGSEA. The DNA for the CDR3 is TGCAGCGTAGGGGACAGAGTTAATGAAAAACTGTTTTTT. This gives the protein CSVGDRVNEKLFF. The whole variable domain, remainder taken from reference TRBV29-1 and TRBJ1-4, is SAVISQKPSRDICQRGTSLTIQCQVDSQVTMMFWYRQQPGQSLTLIATANQGSEATYESGFVIDKFPISRPNLTFSTLTVSNMSPEDSSIYLCSVGDRVNEKLFFGSGTQLSVL.

The chain employs TRBV27 and TRBJ1-2, with 10 bases fitting TRBD1. CDR1 is MNHEY and CDR2 is SMNVEV in the germline V gene (reference sequence). There are 15 residues in the CDR3. The V gene end was trimmed by 6 bases and the J gene end by 4 bases; junction bases not matched to a gene: 8. The CDR3 nucleotides are TGTGCCAGCAGGGGGACAGGGGTTTATAGCTATGGCTACACCTTC. Translating gives CASRGTGVYSYGYTF.

This clonotype occurred a few times. The chain joins TRBV7-2 to TRBJ2-5; a possible D gene is TRBD2 (7 bases). The germline V and J ends were trimmed by 5 bases and 4 bases, with 20 bases remaining between them. The CDR3 spans 16 residues. CDR1 is SGHTA, CDR2 FQGNSA, per germline. The chain's CDR3 is CASSVATRGRGETQYF. CDR3 coding DNA: TGTGCCAGCAGCGTCGCTACTAGGGGGAGGGGAGAGACCCAGTACTTC. Using reference TRBV7-2 and TRBJ2-5 for the parts outside the CDR3, the full variable domain is GAGVSQSPSNKVTEKGKDVELRCDPISGHTALYWYRQSLGQGLEFLIYFQGNSAPDKSGLPSDRFSAERTGGSVSTLTIQRTQQEDSAVYLCASSVATRGRGETQYFGPGTRLLVL.